This T cell receptor (beta chain) is from a study of shared clonotypes between healthy human individuals. Whole-study results and caveats: Several donors shared around 5.2% of their naive CD4 clonotypes. Owing to a small donor count, the genetic and exposure-history diversity represented was limited. Rarefaction demonstrated incomplete sorted-subset sequencing despite large depth.

In the original processing: Junction-only sequences without quality scores came from ImmunoSEQ, so filtering differed. Repertoires were generated with immunoSEQ multiplex PCR, while TCRdb's copy carries only in-frame clones and drops some. The DNA gave D and trimming, while V, J and clone size come from that table. The sample lists 2 million to 2.5 million clones; approximately 94% were seen once. The CDR3 is made up of 15 amino acids. Germline V gene sequence: CDR1 SGHRS, CDR2 YFSETQ. Trimming shortened V by 4 bases and J by 0 bases, and 13 bases separated the two germline ends. Notes on this clone: Its specificity is unknown.

This TCR was sampled from a man aged 18 to 35 in good health. The chain carries TRBV5-1 and TRBJ1-1; TRBD1 is a possible D gene (6 bases). The sample was naive CD4+ T cells sorted from blood. The subset denotes: CD45RA+ positively selected. The DNA of the CDR3 is TGCGCCAGCAGCCCTAACACAGGGATGAACACTGAAGCTTTCTTT. Amino acids: CASSPNTGMNTEAFF. Looking up the rest from reference TRBV5-1 and TRBJ1-1 gives the full variable domain: KAGVTQTPRYLIKTRGQQVTLSCSPISGHRSVSWYQQTPGQGLQFLFEYFSETQRNKGNFPGRFSGRQFSNSRSEMNVSTLELGDSALYLCASSPNTGMNTEAFFGQGTRLTVV.